This TCR beta chain is from a study of identical twins. Study observations and caveats: Recombination models fit unrelated individuals' TCR alpha sharing but underestimated twins'.

Trimming cost V 8 bases and J 8 bases, with 25 bases left between them. The V gene's germline CDR1 is SNHLY and CDR2 FYNNEI. CDR3 length equals 16 residues. Note on this clonotype: As yet, its antigen is unknown.

TCRdb used MiXCR to reprocess the 5' RACE reads, holding one entry per CDR3 protein. This sample has hundreds of thousands of distinct CDR3 sequences; 21% occur once, and the top ten carry about 4.5%. These data were likewise used in another study, on T cells expressing NK-cell markers. That investigation notes: Seven donors tested HCMV-seropositive and one tested seronegative among the eight sequenced.

The sequencing sample was made of PBMCs. This clonotype was obtained from a woman between 18 and 30 years old in good health. The chain employs TRBV2 and TRBJ2-1; D possibly uses TRBD1 or TRBD2 (5 bases each). CDR3 bases: TGTGCCAGCCGGAGAAGGTTGGGGGAGTCTGAGTATGAGCAGTTCTTC. Amino acids: CASRRRLGESEYEQFF.